This T cell receptor (beta chain) was sequenced for a study of control samples from healthy donors and cancer patients. The data were produced by immunoSEQ multiplex PCR, yet TCRdb's version contains in-frame clones alone and is incomplete. The table includes roughly 55,000 clones, roughly 90% detected once. Germline lookup yields CDR1 MDHEN and CDR2 SYDVKM. Deletions cut 1 base from V and 5 bases from J, with 15 bases between. The CDR3 extends over 15 amino acids. Sequencing input: blood. This chain joins TRBV28 and TRBJ2-7; a weak D match, TRBD2 (6 bases). The source is a man aged 50 or older in good health. The CDR3 coding sequence is TGTGCCAGCAGTTTATACTCGGGGGTGATTCACGAGCAGTACTTC. This codes for CASSLYSGVIHEQYF.